This is a list of T cell receptor beta chains from one sample in a study of cytomegalovirus exposure and HLA in healthy donors. Assay: immunoSEQ multiplex PCR; the TCRdb copy retains only in-frame clones and omits some. This sample carries about 180,000 clones, around 80% of them seen once, and the ten largest clones take approximately 0.55%. Material: PBMCs. The receptors derive from a woman in her fifties or sixties in good health and CMV-seronegative. CDR3s include the opening cysteine and the closing phenylalanine or tryptophan. The order of the fields is clone size, V gene, J gene, D gene, CDR3 DNA, CDR3 protein. A D gene is named only where the DNA matches it firmly. Clone size appears in some rows only: once, few, many, or a class for an expanded clone.

few	TRBV12-2	TRBJ2-4	NA	TGTGCAAGTCGCCTCGACAGGCTAGCCAAAAACATTCAGTACTTC	CASRLDRLAKNIQYF
NA	TRBV9	TRBJ2-3	TRBD2	TGTGCCAGCAGCCCCACGGGAGGGGTTACAGATACGCAGTATTTT	CASSPTGGVTDTQYF
NA	TRBV7-9	TRBJ2-1	TRBD2	TGTGCCAGCAGCGGGATCTGGGGAGGGCGATACAATGAGCAGTTCTTC	CASSGIWGGRYNEQFF
NA	TRBV5-5	TRBJ2-7	TRBD1	TGTGCCAGCAGCTTGGAAGGGGGCGCGTACCACGAGCAGTACTTC	CASSLEGGAYHEQYF
NA	TRBV2	TRBJ1-1	TRBD1	TGTGCCAGCAGGGGACAGGGAATGGGAACTGAAGCTTTCTTT	CASRGQGMGTEAFF
NA	TRBV6-5	TRBJ2-2	NA	TGTGCCAGCAGTCTGACTAGGAACACCGGGGAGCTGTTTTTT	CASSLTRNTGELFF
NA	TRBV30	TRBJ2-1	NA	TGTGCCTGGAACCAGGGCTCCTGGGTTGAAGAGCAGTTCTTC	CAWNQGSWVEEQFF
NA	TRBV7-2	TRBJ2-2	NA	TGTGCCAGCAGCTTCGCAGCGGCTAGACGGACCGGGGAGCTGTTTTTT	CASSFAAARRTGELFF
NA	TRBV1	TRBJ2-7	NA	TGCACCAGCAGCCCTACTTTGGTCGCCTTGCCCGGGTTAGAGCAGTACTTC	CTSSPTLVALPGLEQYF
NA	TRBV6-6	TRBJ1-1	TRBD1	TGTGCCAGCAGGACACGGGACAGAGATTTTGAAGCTTTCTTT	CASRTRDRDFEAFF
NA	TRBV5-1	TRBJ2-1	TRBD2	TGCGCCAGCAGCTCCGGGACTAGCGGGAACAATGAGCAGTTCTTC	CASSSGTSGNNEQFF
few	TRBV14	TRBJ1-4	NA	TGTGCCAGCAGCCAAGAGGGGGGAATTACTAATGAAAAACTGTTTTTT	CASSQEGGITNEKLFF
NA	TRBV7-8	TRBJ2-4	NA	TGTGCCAGCAGTCCCGACATACTAGCCAAAAACATTCAGTACTTC	CASSPDILAKNIQYF
NA	TRBV28	TRBJ2-3	TRBD2	TGTGCCAGCAGTAAAAGGGCCCCGGGGCTAGCGGGGGGACTGGGGGCAGATACGCAGTATTTT	CASSKRAPGLAGGLGADTQYF
NA	TRBV28	TRBJ1-5	NA	TGTGCCAGCAGTTGGGGAGACACAAATCAGCCCCAGCATTTT	CASSWGDTNQPQHF
NA	TRBV2	TRBJ2-7	NA	TGTGCCAGCAGTACGTACAGTGGCCCCTACGAGCAGTACTTC	CASSTYSGPYEQYF
NA	TRBV6-5	TRBJ1-1	NA	TGTGCCACCAAAAGCTCCACCCCGCCCCCCGAAGCTTTCTTT	CATKSSTPPPEAFF
NA	TRBV7-3	TRBJ2-5	NA	TGTGCCAGCAGCCCCGGGACTTTAGAGACCCAGTACTTC	CASSPGTLETQYF
NA	TRBV7-2	TRBJ2-3	NA	TGTGCCAGCAGCTTCCTAGTCCGTGCTACTACGCAGTATTTT	CASSFLVRATTQYF
NA	TRBV7-2	TRBJ2-3	TRBD1	TGTGCCAGCAGCGGCACAGGGGTGAGAACAGATACGCAGTATTTT	CASSGTGVRTDTQYF
NA	TRBV4-1	TRBJ1-1	TRBD1	TGCGCCAGCAGCTTATTGCCAGGGGGCGTTGAAGCTTTCTTT	CASSLLPGGVEAFF
NA	TRBV30	TRBJ1-1	NA	TGTGCCTCGCCTCCAGGGCAGGGCGACACTGAAGCTTTCTTT	CASPPGQGDTEAFF
NA	TRBV30	TRBJ2-7	TRBD1	TGTGCCTGGAGTGTAGAACGGGTACCGGGACAGGGTTTCTACGAGCAGTACTTC	CAWSVERVPGQGFYEQYF
NA	TRBV2	TRBJ1-5	NA	TGTGCCAGCACCCCGCAGGGTAGCAATCAGCCCCAGCATTTT	CASTPQGSNQPQHF
NA	TRBV19	TRBJ2-1	NA	TGTGCCAGTACAACGATTGCGGGGCCCAATGAGCAGTTCTTC	CASTTIAGPNEQFF
NA	TRBV7-2	TRBJ2-2	TRBD2	TGTGCCAGCAGCTGGACTAGCGGGGGGAACACCGGGGAGCTGTTTTTT	CASSWTSGGNTGELFF